This section outlines one TCR beta chain sequence together with its context. Its antigen is unidentified. The data are from a study of cytomegalovirus exposure and HLA in healthy donors. This PCR relied on a set of 60 Vbeta primers and 13 Jbeta primers. Measured with immunoSEQ multiplex PCR; TCRdb has only the in-frame clones, and not every one. The sample consists of over 130,000 clones, roughly two thirds of them appearing once. The study, taken as a whole, reports: Most TCR sequences were seen very rarely across donors, but some public TCRs occurred in many. Several V segments, TRBV6-2 and TRBV6-3 among them, could not be told apart and were dropped. A later analysis linked around 15,000 TCR beta sequences to HLA alleles at 0.05 false discovery rate.

Trimming shortened V by 0 bases and J by 5 bases, and 14 bases separated the two germline ends. Germline V lookup: CDR1 SGDLS, CDR2 YYNGEE. This CDR3 is built from 15 residues. The donors were healthy bone marrow donors. Material: PBMCs. The receptor's source is a male donor in good health and CMV-seronegative. J is TRBJ2-5 and V is TRBV9, with a weak D call TRBD1 (5 bases). The CDR3 nucleotides read TGTGCCAGCAGCGTAGCAACAGGAGAAGGGGAGACCCAGTACTTC. Amino acids: CASSVATGEGETQYF.